The 28 T cell receptor beta chains listed next were all sequenced from one sample in a study of blood T cell repertoires in COVID-19. Libraries were prepared by immunoSEQ multiplex PCR; TCRdb keeps only in-frame clonotypes and omits some of them. The sample consists of about 100,000 clones, 88% of them appearing once. The material sequenced was peripheral blood. The receptors stem from an older woman with acute or convalescent COVID-19.

The genes are TRBV5-1 and TRBJ2-3, with D perhaps matching TRBD2 (6 bases). Trimming took 4 bases from V and 3 from J, leaving 9 bases between them. The CDR3 is 13 amino acids. Germline values: CDR1 SGHRS, CDR2 YFSETQ. The CDR3 here is CASSRDSTDTQYF. The DNA for the CDR3 is TGCGCCAGCAGCCGGGACTCAACAGATACGCAGTATTTT.

The chain joins TRBV6-5 to TRBJ2-1; D remains ambiguous. The V end was cut by 6 bases, the J end by 0 bases, with 9 bases between. The CDR3 sequence is 14 residues long. Germline CDR1 and CDR2: MNHEY and SVGAGI. CDR3 region: CASRRLVSYNEQFF. The DNA for the CDR3 is TGTGCCAGCAGGAGACTGGTCTCCTACAATGAGCAGTTCTTC.

This clone came up a few times. The J gene is TRBJ2-7, the V gene TRBV29-1; tentatively, D is TRBD2 (6 bases). Trimming cost V 5 bases and J 6 bases, with 23 bases left between them. There are 15 residues in the CDR3. Germline CDR1 SQVTM, CDR2 ANQGSEA. The CDR3 spells CSVPPPGLPWSEQYV. CDR3 in DNA: TGCAGCGTTCCTCCGCCGGGACTCCCCTGGAGCGAGCAGTACGTC.

The chain uses TRBV6-6 and TRBJ1-3, with 10 bases aligning to TRBD1. The CDR3 is 14 amino acids. V shed 5 bases, J shed 11 bases, and the junction held 9 bases outside the gene matches. Germline CDR1 MNHNY, CDR2 SVGAGI (reference sequence). Here the CDR3 reads CASSHGTGDQAIYF. The CDR3, as DNA: TGTGCCAGCAGTCACGGGACAGGGGATCAGGCCATATATTTT.

The chain couples TRBV18 to TRBJ2-1; D is perhaps TRBD2 (6 bases). The length of the CDR3 is 17 residues. V lost 1 base and J 6 bases, leaving 19 bases between the germline ends. Per germline, CDR1 KGHSH and CDR2 LQKENI. The CDR3 DNA is TGTGCCAGCTCACCACGGCCCATTGCGGGGTTTGGCAATGAGCAGTTCTTC. Its protein product is CASSPRPIAGFGNEQFF.

This clone turned up a few times. The genes are TRBV19 and TRBJ1-6; the D is unclear. V was clipped by 3 bases and J by 5 bases, with 8 bases between them. Germline CDR1 LNHDA, CDR2 SQIVND (reference sequence). The CDR3 is 14 residues long. The CDR3 reads CASSMARDNSPLHF. Written as DNA, the CDR3 is TGTGCCAGTAGTATGGCACGGGATAATTCACCCCTCCACTTT.

Written as DNA, the CDR3 is TGTGCCAGCAGACTAGCGGGAGGGCCGTTGAACACCGGGGAGCTGTTTTTT. Protein product: CASRLAGGPLNTGELFF. The V call is TRBV27, the J call TRBJ2-2, with 13 bases lining up with TRBD2. Germline CDR1 reads MNHEY; CDR2 reads SMNVEV (reference sequence). This CDR3 is 17 amino acids long. Trimming removed 6 bases from V and 1 base from J; junction bases left unmatched: 5.

The V gene is TRBV18, the J gene TRBJ1-1; D is unresolved. V lost 6 bases and J 5 bases, leaving 16 bases between the germline ends. From germline, CDR1 is KGHSH and CDR2 LQKENI. The CDR3 has 14 amino acids. The CDR3 DNA reads as TGTGCCAGCTCCCAGGAAAAATCAGGTACTGAAGCTTTCTTT. It encodes CASSQEKSGTEAFF.

This chain links TRBV29-1 with TRBJ2-1, with 10 bases lining up with TRBD2. V lost 7 bases to trimming and J lost 7 bases; unmatched junction nucleotides: 10. Germline CDR1 SQVTM, CDR2 ANQGSEA. CDR3 length: 14 residues. CDR3 sequence reads: CSAKAGGQGNEQFF. The CDR3 DNA reads TGCAGCGCTAAAGCGGGAGGGCAGGGGAATGAGCAGTTCTTC.

This sequence joins TRBV5-1 and TRBJ2-1, with TRBD2 as a possible D gene (6 bases). The CDR3 is 16 residues long. Germline CDR1 and CDR2: SGHRS and YFSETQ. Trimming stripped 4 bases from V and 4 bases from J, with 18 bases between. The CDR3 reads CASSRFTGTVYNEQFF. The DNA for the CDR3 is TGCGCCAGCAGCCGTTTCACCGGGACTGTGTACAATGAGCAGTTCTTC.

The chain uses TRBV3-1 (or the pseudogene TRBV3-2) and TRBJ1-1, with 9 bases lining up with TRBD1. Germline V gene sequence: CDR1 LGHDT, CDR2 YNNKEL (reference sequence). This CDR3 region has 15 residues. V gave up 4 bases and J gave up 5 bases; unmatched junction bases: 8. This CDR3 reads CASSPQGAGRTEAFF. Written as DNA, the CDR3 is TGTGCCAGCAGCCCACAGGGGGCGGGTCGGACTGAAGCTTTCTTT.

J is TRBJ1-5 and V is TRBV28; no definite D call. Germline CDR1 MDHEN, CDR2 SYDVKM. This CDR3 has 15 residues. V was shortened by 10 bases and J by 2 bases, with 18 bases between the two germline ends. The CDR3 reads CATPGRSGGNQPQHF. For the CDR3, the DNA is TGTGCCACCCCCGGGAGGTCGGGTGGCAATCAGCCCCAGCATTTT.

V is TRBV3-1 (or the pseudogene TRBV3-2) and J is TRBJ1-4; D call uncertain. Germline-derived CDR1 and CDR2 are LGHDT and YNNKEL (reference sequence). The CDR3 is 19 amino acids. V shed 4 bases and J shed 2 bases, with 23 bases lying between them. The CDR3 sequence: CASSLWSSYEGGTNEKLFF. DNA of the CDR3: TGTGCCAGCAGCCTGTGGAGCTCGTACGAAGGCGGGACTAATGAAAAACTGTTTTTT.

This clone was counted a few times. The chain couples TRBV19 to TRBJ1-1; D uncertain. The germline V and J ends were trimmed by 3 bases and 3 bases, with 14 bases remaining between them. The CDR3 runs 15 residues. Germline V gene sequence: CDR1 LNHDA, CDR2 SQIVND (reference sequence). DNA for the CDR3: TGTGCCAGTAGTATGAGAGAAGGGAGGTACACTGAAGCTTTCTTT. This codes for CASSMREGRYTEAFF.

CDR3 sequence: CASQGQLNTEAFF. The CDR3 DNA reads as TGTGCCTCCCAGGGACAGCTGAACACTGAAGCTTTCTTT. The V call is TRBV10-3, the J call TRBJ1-1; 7 bases align to TRBD1. The CDR3 runs 13 residues. V lost 11 bases, J lost 0 bases, and 6 bases stayed unmatched. Germline CDR1 reads ENHRY; CDR2 reads SYGVKD.

For this clone: The sample contains more than one DNA sequence encoding this CDR3. The rearrangement uses TRBV20-1 and TRBJ1-5; D not resolved. V was cut by 3 bases and J by 1 base, with 7 bases left in between. The CDR3 totals 13 residues. Germline CDR1 and CDR2: DFQATT and SNEGSKA (reference sequence). The DNA for the CDR3 is TGCAGTGCTAGTTCCGGGAGCAATCAGCCCCAGCATTTT. As protein: CSASSGSNQPQHF.

The CDR3 here is CASSSPTGQVGSSMNTEAFF. Written as DNA, the CDR3 is TGTGCCAGTAGTTCCCCCACGGGACAGGTTGGGTCTTCCATGAACACTGAAGCTTTCTTT. The chain uses TRBV19 and TRBJ1-1; 8 bases align to TRBD1. The CDR3 runs 20 residues. The V segment lost 5 bases and the J segment 0 bases; nucleotides outside the gene matches: 20. Germline CDR1 and CDR2: LNHDA and SQIVND (reference sequence).

The genes are TRBV11-2 and TRBJ2-7; 9 bases are shared with TRBD1. Germline lookup yields CDR1 SGHAT and CDR2 FQNNGV. V trimming: 1 base; J trimming: 5 bases; junction bases outside the gene matches: 3. The length of the CDR3 is 14 residues. CDR3 coding DNA: TGTGCCAGCAGCTTAGTGGACAGGGGACACGAGCAGTACTTC. The encoded protein is CASSLVDRGHEQYF.

This chain connects TRBV5-1 to TRBJ2-7, with 7 bases fitting TRBD1. Germline lookup yields CDR1 SGHRS and CDR2 YFSETQ. The V and J ends lost 1 base and 4 bases, in that order; junction bases with no gene match: 5. The CDR3 consists of 14 residues. CDR3 DNA sequence: TGCGCCAGCAGCTTGCAGGGCAGGGGGTACGAGCAGTACTTC. Its protein product is CASSLQGRGYEQYF.

This chain joins TRBV10-2 and TRBJ2-3, with a tentative D call TRBD2 (6 bases). From germline, CDR1 is WSHSY and CDR2 SAAADI. This CDR3 region has 15 residues. Between the trimmed V and J ends, which lost 2 bases and 6 bases, there was a span of 15 bases. The CDR3 reads CASSEVSGYWDTQYF. For the CDR3, the DNA is TGCGCCAGCAGTGAGGTTAGCGGTTATTGGGATACGCAGTATTTT.

The V and J genes are TRBV11-2 and TRBJ2-1; TRBD2 aligns across 11 bases. CDR3 length equals 15 residues. Germline CDR1 reads SGHAT; CDR2 reads FQNNGV. After removal of 0 bases from V and 9 bases from J, the junction contained 4 bases not matched to a gene. CDR3 region: CASSLEGTSGTEQFF. As DNA, the CDR3 is TGTGCCAGCAGCTTAGAGGGGACTAGCGGCACTGAGCAGTTCTTC.

The rearrangement uses TRBV27 and TRBJ1-2; no firm D call. The CDR3 has 12 amino acids. V lost 7 bases and J lost 5, with 11 bases in between. Germline CDR1 reads MNHEY; CDR2 reads SMNVEV (reference sequence). In nucleotides, the CDR3 is TGTGCCAGCAAGTCCGGTTTTTATGGCTACACCTTC. It encodes CASKSGFYGYTF.

The chain links TRBV7-9 to TRBJ2-3; 7 bases are shared with TRBD2. The V segment lost 4 bases and the J segment 0 bases; nucleotides outside the gene matches: 4. CDR3 size: 15 residues. Germline CDR1 SEHNR, CDR2 FQNEAQ (reference sequence). CDR3 DNA sequence: TGTGCCAGCAGCTGGGGGGAGGGAAGCACAGATACGCAGTATTTT. Its protein is CASSWGEGSTDTQYF.

This clone came up once. The chain couples TRBV3-1 (or the pseudogene TRBV3-2) to TRBJ2-7; weak D call: TRBD2 (5 bases). The ends were cut back, 1 base at V and 3 bases at J, with 7 bases in the middle. The CDR3 has 13 amino acids. Germline loops: CDR1 LGHDT, CDR2 YNNKEL (reference sequence). CDR3 coding DNA: TGTGCCAGCAGCCAAGCCCGGGGCTACGAGCAGTACTTC. Its translation is CASSQARGYEQYF.

The sample holds one count of this clone. This sequence joins TRBV6-6 and TRBJ1-2, with a tentative D call TRBD1 (5 bases). The CDR3 spans 15 residues. Per germline, CDR1 MNHNY and CDR2 SVGAGI (reference sequence). V shed 8 bases and J shed 3 bases, with 19 bases lying between them. The CDR3, as DNA: TGTGCCAGCCGACGTACGGCAGGGCCACACTATGGCTACACCTTC. It encodes CASRRTAGPHYGYTF.

Note on this clone: At one boundary the junction diverges from the germline segment, which might be a read error. This chain links TRBV15 with TRBJ1-6, with D unresolved. The CDR3 length is 10 residues. The germline V gene has CDR1 LNHNV and CDR2 YYDKDF (reference sequence). The CDR3 nucleotides are TGTGCCACCAGCAGAGATCGGAGGAACTTT. It translates to CATSRDRRNF.

J is TRBJ2-1 and V is TRBV18, with D tentatively TRBD2 (7 bases). The V end was cut by 0 bases, the J end by 1 base, with 22 bases between. The germline V gene has CDR1 KGHSH and CDR2 LQKENI. The CDR3 consists of 20 residues. CDR3 nucleotide sequence: TGTGCCAGCTCACCACCGGGGCGGGAGATAGAGAGGGGGTCCTACAATGAGCAGTTCTTC. Amino acids: CASSPPGREIERGSYNEQFF.

The CDR3 nucleotides are TGTGCCAGCAGCTTCCGACAGGCACACAATGAGCAGTTCTTC. It codes for CASSFRQAHNEQFF. The chain is built from TRBV11-2 and TRBJ2-1, with D possibly matching TRBD1 (6 bases). Trimming shortened V by 3 bases and J by 5 bases, and 11 bases separated the two germline ends. The CDR3 consists of 14 residues. Germline CDR1 SGHAT, CDR2 FQNNGV.